What follows are 3 T cell receptor beta chains derived from one specimen sequenced in a study of human T cells and chemical hapten exposure. Time point described: patch test 3, about 24 weeks after DPC sensitization. The treatment was: therapeutic diphenylcyclopropenone sensitization with weekly scalp DPC. MiXCR was run by TCRdb on the RACE reads, yielding one entry per CDR3 protein. The profile shows about 190,000 distinct CDR3 sequences, roughly a quarter of them singletons. This material consisted of whole blood, taken in connection with sensitization to the hapten diphenylcyclopropenone (DPC). The receptors come from a woman in her forties with alopecia areata. Some clones in this sample may be carry-over from other donors' samples.

The V call is TRBV24-1, the J call TRBJ2-3, with D perhaps TRBD2 (6 bases). From germline, CDR1 is KGHDR and CDR2 SFDVKD. CDR3 length equals 19 residues. The V end lost 4 bases, the J end lost 0 bases, and 22 bases lay between the germline ends. The CDR3 coding sequence is TGTGCCACCAGTGAGGGTCGGACTGCGGGGACGCCTAGCACAGATACGCAGTATTTT. Amino acids: CATSEGRTAGTPSTDTQYF.

The V and J genes are TRBV24-1 and TRBJ2-4; TRBD1 might be the D (7 bases). CDR1 and CDR2 (germline): KGHDR, SFDVKD. Trimming took 7 bases from V and 8 from J, leaving 14 bases between them. The CDR3 sequence is 13 residues long. The CDR3 bases are TGTGCCACCAGCGGGGGAACAGGGGACATTCAGTACTTC. This codes for CATSGGTGDIQYF.

About this clonotype itself: Compared with germline, one end of the junction differs, possibly owing to a read error. This chain links TRBV7-2 with TRBJ2-5, with 7 bases fitting TRBD2. This CDR3 comprises 13 residues. Germline CDR1 SGHTA, CDR2 FQGNSA. The CDR3 DNA is TGTGGCAGCAGCTGGGACTATCAAGAGACCCAGTACTTC. It yields the protein CGSSWDYQETQYF.